This T cell receptor beta chain was identified in a study of vaccination and CD4 T cells after COVID-19. Study background: Four females and six males made up the convalescents, with two Hispanic.

Described treatment: roughly nine-day PBMC culture with coronavirus spike peptide pools or control peptides (ViraFEST assay). This clonotype turned up a few times. The antigen is undetermined. V lost 2 bases and J lost 4, with 8 bases in between. The CDR3 length is 13 residues. Germline CDR1 MGHRA, CDR2 YSYEKL. Oncomine TCR Beta short-read sequencing was applied to DNA from cultured CD4+ T cells. Genomic DNA was drawn out of CD4+ T cells grown in culture. One entry per CDR3 protein results from TCRdb running MiXCR on the PCR reads. The top ten hold roughly 18% of the sample, which has about 15,000 distinct CDR3 sequences, roughly 70% seen once.

The origin of this receptor is a human donor who had recovered from COVID-19. The rearrangement joins TRBV4-1 to TRBJ1-2; D is ambiguous. The material sequenced was CD4+ T cells from blood, cultured in vitro. The CDR3 sequence is CASSQQEGYGYTF. The CDR3 nucleotides are TGCGCCAGCAGCCAACAGGAGGGCTATGGCTACACCTTC.